Detailed here is one T cell receptor (beta chain). TCRdb recomputed calls from the 5' RACE reads with MiXCR, one row per CDR3 protein. Of some 98,000 distinct CDR3 sequences in the sample, roughly 17% are singletons; the top ten hold over 1%. V was pared by 7 bases and J by 4 bases, with 3 bases of the junction left unmatched. This CDR3 is built from 12 residues. This sample is drawn from a study of early T cells in non-severe SARS-CoV-2 infection. Study context: RNA in bulk from unsorted whole blood was sequenced, and chains were unpaired.

The chain combines TRBV12-3 or TRBV12-4 with TRBJ1-1; 7 bases fit TRBD1. This clonotype was obtained from an adult who was a healthcare worker with PCR-confirmed SARS-CoV-2 infection or an uninfected control (not recorded which). Sequencing input: whole blood. This chain's CDR3 is CASTRTGTEAFF. The CDR3 nucleotides read TGTGCCAGCACCCGGACAGGCACTGAAGCTTTCTTT.